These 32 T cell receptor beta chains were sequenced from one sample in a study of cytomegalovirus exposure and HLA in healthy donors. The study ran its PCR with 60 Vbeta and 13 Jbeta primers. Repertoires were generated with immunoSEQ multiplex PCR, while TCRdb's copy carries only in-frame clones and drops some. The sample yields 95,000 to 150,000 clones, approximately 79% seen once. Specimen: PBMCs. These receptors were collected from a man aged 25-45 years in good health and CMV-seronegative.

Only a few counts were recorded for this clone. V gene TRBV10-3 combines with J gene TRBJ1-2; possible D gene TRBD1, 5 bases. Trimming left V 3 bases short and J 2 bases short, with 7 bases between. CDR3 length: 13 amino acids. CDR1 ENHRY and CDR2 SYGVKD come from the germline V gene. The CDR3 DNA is TGTGCCATCAGTGAAGGGGTAAACTATGGCTACACCTTC. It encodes CAISEGVNYGYTF.

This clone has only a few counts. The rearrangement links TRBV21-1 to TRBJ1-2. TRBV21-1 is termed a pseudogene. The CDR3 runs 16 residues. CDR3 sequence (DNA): TGTGCCAGCAGCAAAGTGTTGGGGAGGATAGGTTGGGGCTACACCTTC. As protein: CASSKVLGRIGWGYTF.

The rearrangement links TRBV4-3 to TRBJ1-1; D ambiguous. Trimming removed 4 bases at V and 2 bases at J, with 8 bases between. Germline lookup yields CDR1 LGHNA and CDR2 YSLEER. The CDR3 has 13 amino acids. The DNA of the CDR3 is TGCGCCAGCAGCCGACTTCTCAACACTGAAGCTTTCTTT. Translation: CASSRLLNTEAFF.

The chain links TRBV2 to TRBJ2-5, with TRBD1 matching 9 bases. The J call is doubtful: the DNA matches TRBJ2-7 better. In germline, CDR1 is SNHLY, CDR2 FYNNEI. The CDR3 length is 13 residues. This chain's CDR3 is CASAADRGDEQYF. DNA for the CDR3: TGTGCCAGCGCAGCGGACAGGGGCGACGAGCAGTACTTC.

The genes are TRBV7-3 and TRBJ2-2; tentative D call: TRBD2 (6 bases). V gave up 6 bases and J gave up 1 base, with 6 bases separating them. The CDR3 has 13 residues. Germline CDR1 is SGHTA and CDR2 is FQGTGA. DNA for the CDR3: TGTGCCAGCAGGGGAGGGAACACCGGGGAGCTGTTTTTT. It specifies CASRGGNTGELFF.

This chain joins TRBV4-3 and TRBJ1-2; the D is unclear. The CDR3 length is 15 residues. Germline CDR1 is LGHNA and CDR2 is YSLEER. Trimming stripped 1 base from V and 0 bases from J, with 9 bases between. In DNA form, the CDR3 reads TGCGCCAGCAGCCAAGCGAGCCAGGCTAACTATGGCTACACCTTC. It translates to CASSQASQANYGYTF.

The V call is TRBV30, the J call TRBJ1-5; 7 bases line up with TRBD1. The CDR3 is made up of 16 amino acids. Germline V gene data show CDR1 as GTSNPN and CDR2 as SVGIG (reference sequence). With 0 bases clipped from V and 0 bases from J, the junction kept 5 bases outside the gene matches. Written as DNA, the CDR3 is TGTGCCTGGAGTGTTAAAGGGGGCCTTAGCAATCAGCCCCAGCATTTT. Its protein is CAWSVKGGLSNQPQHF.

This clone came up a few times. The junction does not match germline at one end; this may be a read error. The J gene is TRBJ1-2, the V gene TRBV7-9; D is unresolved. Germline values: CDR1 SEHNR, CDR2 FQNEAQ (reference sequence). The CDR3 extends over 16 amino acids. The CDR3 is CSSSLGSGRPAYGYTF. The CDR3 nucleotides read TGTTCCAGCAGCTTAGGCTCAGGCCGTCCGGCCTATGGCTACACCTTC.

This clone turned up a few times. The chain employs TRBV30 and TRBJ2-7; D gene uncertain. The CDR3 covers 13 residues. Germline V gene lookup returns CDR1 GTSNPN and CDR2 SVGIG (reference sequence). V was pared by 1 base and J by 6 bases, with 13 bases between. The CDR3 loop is CAWSAEWYTEQYF. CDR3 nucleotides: TGTGCCTGGAGTGCGGAGTGGTACACCGAGCAGTACTTC.

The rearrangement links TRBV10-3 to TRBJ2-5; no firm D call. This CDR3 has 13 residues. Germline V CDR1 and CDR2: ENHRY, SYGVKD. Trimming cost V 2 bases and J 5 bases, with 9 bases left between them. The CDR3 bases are TGTGCCATCAGTGAGGCAGGAAAGGAGACCCAGTACTTC. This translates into CAISEAGKETQYF.

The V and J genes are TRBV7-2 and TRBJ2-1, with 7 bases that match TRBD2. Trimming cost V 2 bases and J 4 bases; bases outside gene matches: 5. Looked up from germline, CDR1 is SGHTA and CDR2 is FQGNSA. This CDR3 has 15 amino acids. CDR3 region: CASSLSGAKYNEQFF. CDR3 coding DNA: TGTGCCAGCAGCTTAAGCGGGGCGAAGTACAATGAGCAGTTCTTC. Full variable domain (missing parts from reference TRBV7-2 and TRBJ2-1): GAGVSQSPSNKVTEKGKDVELRCDPISGHTALYWYRQSLGQGLEFLIYFQGNSAPDKSGLPSDRFSAERTGGSVSTLTIQRTQQEDSAVYLCASSLSGAKYNEQFFGPGTRLTVL.

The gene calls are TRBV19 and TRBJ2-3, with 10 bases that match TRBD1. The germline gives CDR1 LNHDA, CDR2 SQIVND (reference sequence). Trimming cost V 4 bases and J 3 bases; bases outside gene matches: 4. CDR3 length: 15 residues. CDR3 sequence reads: CASSNRDRGTDTQYF. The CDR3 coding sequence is TGTGCCAGTAGTAACCGGGACAGGGGAACAGATACGCAGTATTTT.

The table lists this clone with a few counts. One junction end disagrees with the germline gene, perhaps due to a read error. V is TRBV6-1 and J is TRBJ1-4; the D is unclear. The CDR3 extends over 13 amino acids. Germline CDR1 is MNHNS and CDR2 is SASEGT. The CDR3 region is CAISGERNEKLFF. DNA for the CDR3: TGTGCCATCAGTGGGGAGAGGAATGAAAAACTGTTTTTT.

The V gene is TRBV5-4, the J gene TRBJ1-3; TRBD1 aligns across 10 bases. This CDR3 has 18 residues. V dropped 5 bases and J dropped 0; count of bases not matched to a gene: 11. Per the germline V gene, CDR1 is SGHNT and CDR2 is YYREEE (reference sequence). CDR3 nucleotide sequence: TGTGCCAGCAGGGGTCCGGGACAGGGGTCGAGCTCTGGAAACACCATATATTTT. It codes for CASRGPGQGSSSGNTIYF.

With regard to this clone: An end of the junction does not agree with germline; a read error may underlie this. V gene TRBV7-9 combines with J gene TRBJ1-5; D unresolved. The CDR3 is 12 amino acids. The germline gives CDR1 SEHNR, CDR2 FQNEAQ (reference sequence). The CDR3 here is CSSADSNQPQHF. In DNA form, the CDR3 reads TGTTCCAGCGCGGATAGCAATCAGCCCCAGCATTTT.

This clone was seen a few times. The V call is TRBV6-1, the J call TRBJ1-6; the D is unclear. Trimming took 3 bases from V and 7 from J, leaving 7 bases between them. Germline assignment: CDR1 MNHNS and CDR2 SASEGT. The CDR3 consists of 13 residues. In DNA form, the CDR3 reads TGTGCCAGCAGTGACAGATGGAATTCACCCCTCCACTTT. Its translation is CASSDRWNSPLHF.

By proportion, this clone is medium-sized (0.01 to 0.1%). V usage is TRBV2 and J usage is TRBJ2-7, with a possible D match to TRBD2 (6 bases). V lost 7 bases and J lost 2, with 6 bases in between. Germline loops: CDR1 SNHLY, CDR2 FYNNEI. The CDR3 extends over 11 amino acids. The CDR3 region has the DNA TGTGCCAGCACGGGAGCCTACGAGCAGTACTTC. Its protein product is CASTGAYEQYF. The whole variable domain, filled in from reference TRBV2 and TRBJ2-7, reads EPEVTQTPSHQVTQMGQEVILRCVPISNHLYFYWYRQILGQKVEFLVSFYNNEISEKSEIFDDQFSVERPDGSNFTLKIRSTKLEDSAMYFCASTGAYEQYFGPGTRLTVT.

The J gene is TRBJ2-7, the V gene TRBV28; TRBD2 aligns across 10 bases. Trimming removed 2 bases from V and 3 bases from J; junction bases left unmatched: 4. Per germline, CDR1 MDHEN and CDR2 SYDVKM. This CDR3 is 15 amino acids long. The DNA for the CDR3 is TGTGCCAGCAGTTTAGTCCTAGCGGGAGACTACGAGCAGTACTTC. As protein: CASSLVLAGDYEQYF.

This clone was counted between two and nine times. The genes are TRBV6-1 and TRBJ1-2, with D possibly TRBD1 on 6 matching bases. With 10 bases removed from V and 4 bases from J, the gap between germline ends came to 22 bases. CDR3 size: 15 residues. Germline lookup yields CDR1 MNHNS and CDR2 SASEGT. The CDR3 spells CAIPTITGTTYGYTF. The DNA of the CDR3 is TGTGCCATCCCAACTATCACAGGGACTACCTATGGCTACACCTTC.

As DNA, the CDR3 is TGTGCCAGTGCTAGTGCCAGGGAAGATATAAATTCACCCCTCCACTTT. Protein: CASASAREDINSPLHF. The V call is TRBV19, the J call TRBJ1-6, with D possibly matching TRBD1 (5 bases). The CDR3 runs 16 residues. The germline V and J ends were trimmed by 8 bases and 7 bases, with 21 bases remaining between them. Germline V lookup: CDR1 LNHDA, CDR2 SQIVND (reference sequence).

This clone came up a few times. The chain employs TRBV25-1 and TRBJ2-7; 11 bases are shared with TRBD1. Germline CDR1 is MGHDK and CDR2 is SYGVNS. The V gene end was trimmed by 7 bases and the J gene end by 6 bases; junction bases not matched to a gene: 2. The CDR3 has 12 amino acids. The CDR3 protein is CASTGQGAEQYF. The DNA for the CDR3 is TGTGCCAGCACAGGACAGGGGGCCGAGCAGTACTTC.

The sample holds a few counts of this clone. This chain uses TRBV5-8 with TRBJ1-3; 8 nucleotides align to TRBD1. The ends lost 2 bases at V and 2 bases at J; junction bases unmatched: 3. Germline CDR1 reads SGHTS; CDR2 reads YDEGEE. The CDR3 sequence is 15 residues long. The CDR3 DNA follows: TGTGCCAGCAGCTTCAGGGGGCTCACTGGAAACACCATATATTTT. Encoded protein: CASSFRGLTGNTIYF.

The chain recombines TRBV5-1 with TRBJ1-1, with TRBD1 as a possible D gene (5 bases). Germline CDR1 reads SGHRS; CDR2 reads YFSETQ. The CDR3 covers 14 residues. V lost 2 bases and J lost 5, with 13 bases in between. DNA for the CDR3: TGCGCCAGCAGCTTTCAAGGGGTTGGGACTGAAGCTTTCTTT. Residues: CASSFQGVGTEAFF.

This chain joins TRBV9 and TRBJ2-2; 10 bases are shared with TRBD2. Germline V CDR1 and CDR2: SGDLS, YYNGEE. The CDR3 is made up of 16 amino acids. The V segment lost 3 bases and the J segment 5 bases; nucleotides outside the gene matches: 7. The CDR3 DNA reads TGTGCCAGCAGCGCGAGGACTAGCGGCAGAACCGGGGAGCTGTTTTTT. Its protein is CASSARTSGRTGELFF.

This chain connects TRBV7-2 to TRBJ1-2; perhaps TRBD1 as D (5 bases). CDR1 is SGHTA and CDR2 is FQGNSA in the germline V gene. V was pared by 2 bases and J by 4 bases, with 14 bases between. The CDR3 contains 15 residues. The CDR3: CASSLLDGGIYGYTF. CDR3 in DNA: TGTGCCAGCAGCTTATTGGACGGGGGGATCTATGGCTACACCTTC.

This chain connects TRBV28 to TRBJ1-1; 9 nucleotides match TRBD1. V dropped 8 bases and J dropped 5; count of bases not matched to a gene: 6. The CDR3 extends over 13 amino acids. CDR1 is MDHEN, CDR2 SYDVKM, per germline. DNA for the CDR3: TGTGCCAGCGACCGGGACAGGGATACTGAAGCTTTCTTT. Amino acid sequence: CASDRDRDTEAFF.

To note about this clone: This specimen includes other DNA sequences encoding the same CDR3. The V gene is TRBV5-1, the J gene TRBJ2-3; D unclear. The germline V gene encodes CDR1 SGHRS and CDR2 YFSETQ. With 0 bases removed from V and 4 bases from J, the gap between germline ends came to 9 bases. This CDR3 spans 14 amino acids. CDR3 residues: CASSLGLASDTQYF. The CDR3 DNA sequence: TGCGCCAGCAGCTTGGGATTAGCTTCAGATACGCAGTATTTT.

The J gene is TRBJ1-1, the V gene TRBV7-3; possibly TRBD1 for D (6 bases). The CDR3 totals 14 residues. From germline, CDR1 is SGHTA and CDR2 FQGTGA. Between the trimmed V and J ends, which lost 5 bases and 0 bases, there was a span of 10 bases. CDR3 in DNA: TGTGCCAGCAGCCCCGGGACAATGAACACTGAAGCTTTCTTT. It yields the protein CASSPGTMNTEAFF.

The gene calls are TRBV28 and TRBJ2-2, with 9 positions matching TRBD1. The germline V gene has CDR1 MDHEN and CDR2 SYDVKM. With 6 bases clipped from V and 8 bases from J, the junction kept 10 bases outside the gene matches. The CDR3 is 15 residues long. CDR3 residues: CASSITGGALGELFF. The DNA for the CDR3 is TGTGCCAGCAGCATTACAGGGGGCGCATTGGGGGAGCTGTTTTTT. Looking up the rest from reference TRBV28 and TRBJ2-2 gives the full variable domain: DVKVTQSSRYLVKRTGEKVFLECVQDMDHENMFWYRQDPGLGLRLIYFSYDVKMKEKGDIPEGYSVSREKKERFSLILESASTNQTSMYLCASSITGGALGELFFGEGSRLTVL.

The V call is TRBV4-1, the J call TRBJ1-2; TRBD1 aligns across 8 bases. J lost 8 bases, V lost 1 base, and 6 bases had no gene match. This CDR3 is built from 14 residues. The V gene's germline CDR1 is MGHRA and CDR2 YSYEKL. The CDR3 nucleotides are TGCGCCAGCAGCCAAGGGACAGGGATAGAAGGCTACACCTTC. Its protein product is CASSQGTGIEGYTF.

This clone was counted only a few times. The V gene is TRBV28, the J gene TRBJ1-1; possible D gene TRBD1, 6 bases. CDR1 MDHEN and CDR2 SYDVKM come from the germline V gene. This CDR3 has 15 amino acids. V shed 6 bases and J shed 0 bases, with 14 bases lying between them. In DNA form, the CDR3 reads TGTGCCAGCAGCCCCCCCGGGACATTGAACACTGAAGCTTTCTTT. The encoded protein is CASSPPGTLNTEAFF.

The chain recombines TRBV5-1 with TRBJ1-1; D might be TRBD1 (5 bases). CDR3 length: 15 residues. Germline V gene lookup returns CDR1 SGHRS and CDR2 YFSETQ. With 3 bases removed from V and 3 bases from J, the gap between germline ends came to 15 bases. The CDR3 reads CASSSPTAGDTEAFF. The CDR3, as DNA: TGCGCCAGCAGCTCTCCGACAGCGGGGGACACTGAAGCTTTCTTT.